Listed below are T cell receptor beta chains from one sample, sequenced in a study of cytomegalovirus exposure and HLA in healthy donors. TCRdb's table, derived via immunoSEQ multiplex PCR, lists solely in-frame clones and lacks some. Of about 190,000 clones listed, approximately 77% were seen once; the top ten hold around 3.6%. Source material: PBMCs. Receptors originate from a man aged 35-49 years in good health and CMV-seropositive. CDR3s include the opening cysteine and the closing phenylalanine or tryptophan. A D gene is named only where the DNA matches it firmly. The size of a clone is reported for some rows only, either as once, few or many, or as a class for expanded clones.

CDR3aa: CASSLAGQVQETQYF; CDR3nt: TGCGCCAGCAGCTTGGCGGGACAGGTCCAAGAGACCCAGTACTTC; len: 15; abundance: -; j_gene: TRBJ2-5; d_gene: TRBD1; v_gene: TRBV5-1
CDR3aa: CASSPGHRRDEQYF; CDR3nt: TGTGCCAGCAGCCCGGGACACCGAAGGGACGAGCAGTACTTC; len: 14; abundance: -; j_gene: TRBJ2-7; d_gene: -; v_gene: TRBV5-8
CDR3aa: CASRPQGRWMDGYTF; CDR3nt: TGTGCCAGCAGGCCCCAGGGCAGGTGGATGGATGGCTACACCTTC; len: 15; abundance: -; j_gene: TRBJ1-2; d_gene: -; v_gene: TRBV6-5
CDR3aa: CASSEWGGGWGTQYF; CDR3nt: TGTGCCAGCAGTGAATGGGGCGGGGGCTGGGGGACCCAGTACTTC; len: 15; abundance: -; j_gene: TRBJ2-5; d_gene: -; v_gene: TRBV25-1
CDR3aa: CASSVAPSGGYEQYF; CDR3nt: TGTGCCAGCAGCGTAGCTCCTAGCGGGGGATACGAGCAGTACTTC; len: 15; abundance: -; j_gene: TRBJ2-7; d_gene: TRBD2; v_gene: TRBV9
CDR3aa: CAWSAGTGDYEQYF; CDR3nt: TGTGCCTGGAGCGCCGGGACTGGGGACTACGAGCAGTACTTC; len: 14; abundance: -; j_gene: TRBJ2-7; d_gene: -; v_gene: TRBV30
CDR3aa: CASTPGGLETQYF; CDR3nt: TGTGCCAGCACCCCCGGGGGGCTTGAGACCCAGTACTTC; len: 13; abundance: -; j_gene: TRBJ2-5; d_gene: -; v_gene: TRBV7-9
CDR3aa: CASSLGAGKDTQYF; CDR3nt: TGTGCCAGCAGCTTAGGGGCGGGGAAGGATACGCAGTATTTT; len: 14; abundance: few; j_gene: TRBJ2-3; d_gene: -; v_gene: TRBV7-6
CDR3aa: CASSRGAGDYGYTF; CDR3nt: TGTGCCAGCAGCCGCGGGGCGGGCGACTATGGCTACACCTTC; len: 14; abundance: -; j_gene: TRBJ1-2; d_gene: -; v_gene: TRBV7-9
CDR3aa: CASSLTGAASYEQYF; CDR3nt: TGTGCCAGCAGCTTGACGGGTGCAGCCTCCTACGAGCAGTACTTC; len: 15; abundance: -; j_gene: TRBJ2-7; d_gene: -; v_gene: TRBV5-5
CDR3aa: CASSRPDRVGYEQYF; CDR3nt: TGTGCCAGCTCACGGCCGGACAGGGTCGGCTACGAGCAGTACTTC; len: 15; abundance: -; j_gene: TRBJ2-7; d_gene: TRBD1; v_gene: TRBV18
CDR3aa: CASSSGQGPYGYTF; CDR3nt: TGTGCCAGCAGCTCGGGACAGGGTCCTTATGGCTACACCTTC; len: 14; abundance: -; j_gene: TRBJ1-2; d_gene: TRBD1; v_gene: TRBV13
CDR3aa: CASSRTSETYEQYF; CDR3nt: TGTGCCAGCAGCCGGACTAGCGAAACCTACGAGCAGTACTTC; len: 14; abundance: -; j_gene: TRBJ2-7; d_gene: TRBD2; v_gene: TRBV28
CDR3aa: CASSEARGQGSNQPQHF; CDR3nt: TGTGCCAGCAGTGAAGCTAGGGGACAGGGAAGCAATCAGCCCCAGCATTTT; len: 17; abundance: -; j_gene: TRBJ1-5; d_gene: TRBD1; v_gene: TRBV2
CDR3aa: CASSRGRYEQYF; CDR3nt: TGTGCCAGCAGCCGCGGTCGATACGAGCAGTACTTC; len: 12; abundance: -; j_gene: TRBJ2-7; d_gene: -; v_gene: TRBV28
CDR3aa: CASSLGGLARTDTQYF; CDR3nt: TGTGCCAGCAGCTTGGGGGGACTAGCGAGGACAGATACGCAGTATTTT; len: 16; abundance: few; j_gene: TRBJ2-3; d_gene: TRBD2; v_gene: TRBV5-8
CDR3aa: CASSEQGRETQYF; CDR3nt: TGTGCCAGCAGTGAACAGGGGCGGGAGACCCAGTACTTC; len: 13; abundance: -; j_gene: TRBJ2-5; d_gene: -; v_gene: TRBV2
CDR3aa: CASRRAGTDTTNEKLFF; CDR3nt: TGTGCCAGCCGAAGGGCCGGGACAGATACAACTAATGAAAAACTGTTTTTT; len: 17; abundance: -; j_gene: TRBJ1-4; d_gene: TRBD1; v_gene: TRBV27
CDR3aa: CASSWYGLTAGGNTEAFF; CDR3nt: TGCGCCAGCAGCTGGTATGGGCTGACAGCGGGGGGGAACACTGAAGCTTTCTTT; len: 18; abundance: -; j_gene: TRBJ1-1; d_gene: -; v_gene: TRBV5-1
CDR3aa: CASQPSGRAGAKNIQYF; CDR3nt: TGTGCCAGCCAACCCAGCGGGAGGGCCGGAGCCAAAAACATTCAGTACTTC; len: 17; abundance: -; j_gene: TRBJ2-4; d_gene: TRBD2; v_gene: TRBV7-9
CDR3aa: CASSLNQVNTEAFF; CDR3nt: TGTGCCAGCAGCTTGAATCAGGTTAACACTGAAGCTTTCTTT; len: 14; abundance: -; j_gene: TRBJ1-1; d_gene: -; v_gene: TRBV5-4
CDR3aa: CAISESLFLGYTF; CDR3nt: TGTGCCATCAGTGAGAGCCTATTCTTGGGCTACACCTTC; len: 13; abundance: -; j_gene: TRBJ1-2; d_gene: -; v_gene: TRBV10-3